The subject of this entry is one T cell receptor beta chain. DNA and RNA were both co-extracted from about 19-30 mg of bulk tissue that had not been sorted. A primer in the constant region served to generate TCR beta cDNA from roughly 450 ng of total RNA. A slightly modified ARM-PCR protocol with three nested multiplex PCR rounds produced these TCR beta libraries. Investigators reported that the first two PCR rounds, at around 10 cycles each, used TRBV1-TRBV30 forward primers with a C-beta reverse primer. TCRdb fed the multiplex PCR reads into MiXCR, producing one record per CDR3 protein. The sample holds around 70,000 distinct CDR3 sequences; approximately 70% are singletons and the top ten take 25% to 30%. The CDR3 is made up of 16 amino acids. V was pared by 4 bases and J by 5 bases, with 19 bases between. Germline-derived CDR1 and CDR2 are MNHNS and SASEGT. The data are from a study of tumor-infiltrating lymphocytes in primary liver carcinoma.

The gene calls are TRBV6-1 and TRBJ2-3, with D perhaps matching TRBD2 (5 bases). Sample: liver tumor tissue from sampling region 4. Subset specified: tumor region T4, right-lateral pole. The clonotype originates from a middle-aged man with primary liver carcinoma and hepatitis B virus infection. DNA for the CDR3: TGTGCCAGCAGTGTGGCCCTAGCAGGTAGGGTAGATACGCAGTATTTT. Translation: CASSVALAGRVDTQYF.